This note documents a single T cell receptor beta chain sequence. For TCRbeta, the library was prepared with unique molecular identifiers. In TCRdb, the PCR reads were re-called with MiXCR into one record per CDR3 protein. The sample lists a few hundred thousand distinct CDR3 sequences, roughly 10% occurring once. This sample is part of a study of T-cell reconstitution after alpha-beta-depleted transplantation in children. The material sequenced was PBMCs from the stem cell graft donor, taken from the stem cell graft. The sequence was collected from a human donor who donated a stem cell graft to a child with acute myeloid leukemia.

The chain's CDR3 is CASSSPLGGPNTYGYTF. The CDR3 nucleotides are TGTGCCAGCAGTTCGCCGTTGGGGGGTCCAAATACCTATGGCTACACCTTC. This chain connects TRBV12-3 or TRBV12-4 to TRBJ1-2; D possibly corresponds to TRBD1 (5 bases). V lost 4 bases to trimming and J lost 4 bases, with 22 bases between them. This CDR3 contains 17 residues.